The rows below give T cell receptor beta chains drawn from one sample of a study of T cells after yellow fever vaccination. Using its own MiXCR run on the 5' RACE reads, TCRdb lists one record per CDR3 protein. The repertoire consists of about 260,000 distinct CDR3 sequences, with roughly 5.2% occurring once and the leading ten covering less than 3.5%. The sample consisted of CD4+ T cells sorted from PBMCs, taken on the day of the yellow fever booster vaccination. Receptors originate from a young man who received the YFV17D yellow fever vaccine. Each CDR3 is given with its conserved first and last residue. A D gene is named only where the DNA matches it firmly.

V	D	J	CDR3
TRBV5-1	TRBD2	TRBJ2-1	CASSRTASGGLFSSYNEQFF
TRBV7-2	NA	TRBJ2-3	CASSSADTQYF
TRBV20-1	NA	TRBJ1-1	CSANPMNTEAFF
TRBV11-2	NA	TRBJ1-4	CASSFVGEKLFF
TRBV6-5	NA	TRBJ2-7	CASSYVGSSYEQYF
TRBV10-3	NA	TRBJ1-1	CATRRGDTEAFF
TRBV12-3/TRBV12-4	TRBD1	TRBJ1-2	CASRPTGGLGYTF
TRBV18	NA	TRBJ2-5	CASSPRRGQQETQYF
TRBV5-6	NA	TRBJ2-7	CASSSPGSGSAYEQYF
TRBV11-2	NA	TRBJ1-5	CASSFQGAQPQHF
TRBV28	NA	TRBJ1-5	CASSSSGQLYQPQHF
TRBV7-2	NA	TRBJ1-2	CASSLTQGLGGYTF
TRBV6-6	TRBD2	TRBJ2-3	CASSSRLSGDTDTQYF
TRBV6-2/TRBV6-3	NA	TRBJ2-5	CASSYQPTGKETQYF
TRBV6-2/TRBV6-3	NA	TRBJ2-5	CASSPLGLPDQETQYF